What follows is one T cell receptor beta chain and its context. The antigen is unknown. These data come from a study of response to subunit inactivated influenza vaccine. TCRdb re-derived calls from the RT-PCR reads in MiXCR, one entry per CDR3 protein. The sample shows hundreds of thousands of distinct CDR3 sequences, roughly 18% of them seen only once. The CDR3 sequence is 13 residues long. The J segment lost 14 bases and the V segment lost 3 bases, leaving 12 bases of the junction unmatched. Germline V CDR1 and CDR2: LGHDT, YNNKEL (reference sequence). Study-level results: Seasonal influenza vaccination, on each occasion, was suggested by the authors to recruit few new T cells.

The sequences come from PBMCs from blood, collected more than 4 days after vaccination. This clonotype was sampled from a man aged 50-60 years who received an inactivated influenza vaccine. This chain connects TRBV3-1 to TRBJ2-5; TRBD2 agrees at 7 bases. This chain's CDR3 is CASSQDPGLSLYF. The CDR3 DNA is TGTGCCAGCAGCCAGGACCCGGGACTAAGCCTTTACTTC.